This T cell receptor beta chain was found in a study of blood T cell repertoires in COVID-19. V shed 3 bases, J shed 4 bases, and the junction held 3 bases outside the gene matches. Looked up from germline, CDR1 is SQVTM and CDR2 is ANQGSEA. This CDR3 region has 13 residues. Original methodology: For nucleated cells, counts were estimated from reference gene primer amplification. Libraries were prepared by immunoSEQ multiplex PCR; TCRdb keeps only in-frame clonotypes and omits some of them. V, J and clone size derive from that table, while D and trimming were established from the DNA sequence. The profile covers 80,000 to 130,000 clones, with 65% to 90% appearing a single time and roughly 2.5% taken by the ten largest.

Sequenced material: PBMCs or T cells enriched from blood (not recorded which). The chain carries TRBV29-1 and TRBJ1-5; 7 bases agree with TRBD1. The sequence derives from a woman between 50 and 59 years old who had recovered from COVID-19. CDR3: CSVETGPNQPQHF. The CDR3 nucleotides are TGCAGCGTTGAGACAGGGCCAAATCAGCCCCAGCATTTT.